A selection of T cell receptor beta chains follows, all from one sample in a study of blood T cells in healthy people across ages. From the 5' RACE reads, TCRdb called clonotypes with MiXCR, one entry per CDR3 protein. The sample includes some 750,000 distinct CDR3 sequences, about a fifth seen only once; the top ten take 22%. Material for sequencing was blood. The receptors shown here come from a man between 65 and 80 years old in good health. CDR3s include the opening cysteine and the closing phenylalanine or tryptophan. A D gene is named only where the DNA matches it firmly.

v_gene	j_gene	d_gene	len	CDR3aa
TRBV12-3/TRBV12-4	TRBJ1-2	TRBD1	18	CASSQPRDRGDVDYGYTF
TRBV4-1	TRBJ2-7	.	14	CASSQDLRGYEQYF
TRBV9	TRBJ2-1	TRBD2	16	CASSSLGGGGYNEQFF
TRBV4-2	TRBJ1-4	.	12	CASSQENEKLFF
TRBV7-8	TRBJ1-5	.	17	CASSLVPFRQKNQPQHF
TRBV20-1	TRBJ2-1	.	16	CSARGARQVFYNEQFF
TRBV5-1	TRBJ2-3	.	16	CASSLGLPARTDTQYF
TRBV7-9	TRBJ1-2	.	14	CASSQAGELDGYTF
TRBV5-1	TRBJ1-1	TRBD1	14	CASSKQGAYTEAFF
TRBV7-8	TRBJ1-3	.	15	CASSLGVNSGNTIYF
TRBV20-1	TRBJ2-3	TRBD2	12	CSTLAARDTQYF
TRBV5-1	TRBJ2-3	.	15	CASSTVRGATDTQYF
TRBV7-8	TRBJ2-1	.	10	CASRGNEQFF
TRBV20-1	TRBJ1-2	.	15	CSARGVFSGNYGYTF
TRBV20-1	TRBJ2-1	.	14	CSAPGTHQGDEQFF